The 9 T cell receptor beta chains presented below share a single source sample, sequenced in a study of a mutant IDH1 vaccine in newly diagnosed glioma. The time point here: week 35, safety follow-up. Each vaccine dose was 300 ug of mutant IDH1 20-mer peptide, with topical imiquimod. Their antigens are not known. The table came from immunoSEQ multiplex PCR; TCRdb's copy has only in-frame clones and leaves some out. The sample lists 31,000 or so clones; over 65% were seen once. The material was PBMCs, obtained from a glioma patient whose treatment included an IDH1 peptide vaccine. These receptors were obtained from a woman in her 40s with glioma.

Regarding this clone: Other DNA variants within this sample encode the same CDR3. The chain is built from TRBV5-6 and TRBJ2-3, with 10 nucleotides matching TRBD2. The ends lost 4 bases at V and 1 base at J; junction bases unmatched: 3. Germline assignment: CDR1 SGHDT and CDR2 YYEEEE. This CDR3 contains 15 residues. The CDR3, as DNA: TGTGCCAGCAGCCCCGGGACTAGCGGCACAGATACGCAGTATTTT. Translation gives CASSPGTSGTDTQYF.

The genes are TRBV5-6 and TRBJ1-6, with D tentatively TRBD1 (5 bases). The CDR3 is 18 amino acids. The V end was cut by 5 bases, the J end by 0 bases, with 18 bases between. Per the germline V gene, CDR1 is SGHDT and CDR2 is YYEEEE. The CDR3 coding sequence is TGTGCCAGCAGTACGGACACCTGGACGTCCTCCTATAATTCACCCCTCCACTTT. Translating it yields CASSTDTWTSSYNSPLHF.

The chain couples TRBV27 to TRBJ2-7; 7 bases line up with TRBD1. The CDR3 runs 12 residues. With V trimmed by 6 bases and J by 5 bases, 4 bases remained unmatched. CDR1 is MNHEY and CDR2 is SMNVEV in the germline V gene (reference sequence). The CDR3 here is CASRQGSNEQYF. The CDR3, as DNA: TGTGCCAGCAGACAGGGGAGCAACGAGCAGTACTTC.

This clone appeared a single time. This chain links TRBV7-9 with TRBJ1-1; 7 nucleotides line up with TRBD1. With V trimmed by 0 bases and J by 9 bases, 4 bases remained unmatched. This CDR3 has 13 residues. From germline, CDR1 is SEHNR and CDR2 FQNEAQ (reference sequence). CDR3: CASSLAGDSKAFF. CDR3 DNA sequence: TGTGCCAGCAGCTTAGCCGGGGACAGTAAAGCTTTCTTT.

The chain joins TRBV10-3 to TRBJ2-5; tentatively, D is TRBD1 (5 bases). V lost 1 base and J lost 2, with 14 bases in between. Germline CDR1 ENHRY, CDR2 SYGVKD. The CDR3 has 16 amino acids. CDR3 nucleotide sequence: TGTGCCATCAGTGAGTTGGTTACAGGACCACAAGAGACCCAGTACTTC. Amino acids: CAISELVTGPQETQYF.

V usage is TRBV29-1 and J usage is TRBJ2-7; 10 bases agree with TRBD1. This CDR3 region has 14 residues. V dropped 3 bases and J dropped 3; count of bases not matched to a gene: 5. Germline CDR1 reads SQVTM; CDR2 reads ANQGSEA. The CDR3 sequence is CSVEHRDRGYEQYF. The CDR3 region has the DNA TGCAGCGTTGAGCACCGGGACAGGGGCTACGAGCAGTACTTC.

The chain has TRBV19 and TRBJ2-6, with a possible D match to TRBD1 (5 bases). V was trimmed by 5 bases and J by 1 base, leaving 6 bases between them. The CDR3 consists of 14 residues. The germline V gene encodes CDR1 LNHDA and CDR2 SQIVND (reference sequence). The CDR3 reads CASSDSSGANVLTF. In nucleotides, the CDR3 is TGTGCCAGTAGTGACAGTTCTGGGGCCAACGTCCTGACTTTC. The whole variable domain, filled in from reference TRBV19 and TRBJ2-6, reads DGGITQSPKYLFRKEGQNVTLSCEQNLNHDAMYWYRQDPGQGLRLIYYSQIVNDFQKGDIAEGYSVSREKKESFPLTVTSAQKNPTAFYLCASSDSSGANVLTFGAGSRLTVL.

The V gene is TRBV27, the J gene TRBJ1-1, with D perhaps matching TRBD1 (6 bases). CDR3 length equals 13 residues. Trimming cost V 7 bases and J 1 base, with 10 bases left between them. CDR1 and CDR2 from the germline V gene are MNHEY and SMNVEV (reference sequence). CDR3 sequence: CASKMTGNTEAFF. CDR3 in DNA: TGTGCCAGCAAGATGACAGGGAACACTGAAGCTTTCTTT.

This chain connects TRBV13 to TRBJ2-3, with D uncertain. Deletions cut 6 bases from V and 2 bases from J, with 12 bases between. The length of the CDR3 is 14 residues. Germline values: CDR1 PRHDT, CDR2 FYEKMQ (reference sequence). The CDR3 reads CASSAVEITDTQYF. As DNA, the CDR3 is TGTGCCAGCAGTGCCGTAGAAATCACAGATACGCAGTATTTT.